These T cell receptor beta chains were read from a single sample in a study of cytomegalovirus exposure and HLA in healthy donors. The table came from immunoSEQ multiplex PCR; TCRdb's copy has only in-frame clones and leaves some out. This sample yields 150,000 to 200,000 clones, of which roughly 13% are seen a single time; about 7.8% belongs to the top ten. Specimen: PBMCs. All receptors derive from a man aged 45-65 years in good health and CMV-seropositive. Each CDR3 is given with its conserved first and last residue. The order of the fields is V gene, J gene, clone size, D gene, CDR3 DNA, CDR3 protein. D genes are given only for firm matches. Not every row has a clone size; where given, it reads once, few, many or a size class.

>TRBV25-1|TRBJ2-1|few|NA
TGTGCCAGCAGAGGAAGGGGTGAGCAGTTCTTC
CASRGRGEQFF
>TRBV19|TRBJ1-2|NA|NA
TGTGCCAGTAGTATTGGAGTAGCTAACTATGGCTACACCTTC
CASSIGVANYGYTF
>TRBV10-3|TRBJ2-5|NA|NA
TGTGCCGCCGGGCAGGGAAAGGGGTACCAAGAGACCCAGTACTTC
CAAGQGKGYQETQYF
>TRBV5-1|TRBJ2-7|NA|NA
TGCGCCAGCAGCTTGGTAGACGGAGCTCCCTACGAGCAGTACTTC
CASSLVDGAPYEQYF
>TRBV30|TRBJ2-7|few|TRBD1
TGTGCCTGGAGTTGGGGACAGGGGAGCAATGAGCAGTACTTC
CAWSWGQGSNEQYF
>TRBV13|TRBJ2-1|few|NA
TGTGCCAGCAGATTACGCGATGAGCAGTTCTTC
CASRLRDEQFF
>TRBV4-3|TRBJ1-3|few|TRBD1
TGCGCCAGCAGCCAAGATCCACAGGGGGCGAATGGAAACACCATATATTTT
CASSQDPQGANGNTIYF
>TRBV19|TRBJ1-1|few|TRBD1
TGTGCCAGTAGTATGGGGGGAGGGACAGGGGAAGAAGCTTTCTTT
CASSMGGGTGEEAFF
>TRBV27|TRBJ1-2|few|TRBD1
TGTGCCAGCAGAAGACAGGGTAGCAACTATGGCTACACCTTC
CASRRQGSNYGYTF
>TRBV11-3|TRBJ2-5|few|NA
TGTGTCAGCAGCTCCAGGGTTCACGTGGAGACCCAGTACTTC
CVSSSRVHVETQYF
>TRBV4-1|TRBJ1-5|NA|NA
TGCGCCAGCAGCCAAGATCACATGAATCAGCCCCAGCATTTT
CASSQDHMNQPQHF
>TRBV11-3|TRBJ2-2|NA|NA
TGTGCCAGCAGGAGGACAGCGAACACCGGGGAGCTGTTTTTT
CASRRTANTGELFF
>TRBV4-3|TRBJ1-1|few|NA
TGCGCCAGCAGCCAAGGGGGCGCGTTAAATTTGCCGGCTGAAGCTTTCTTT
CASSQGGALNLPAEAFF
>TRBV6-1|TRBJ2-7|NA|NA
TGTGCCAGCATCGAAGGTCCACGGGGGGAGCAGTACTTC
CASIEGPRGEQYF
>TRBV12-5|TRBJ1-2|few|NA
TGTGCTAGTGGTCCAAAGGGGACATGGTATGGCTACACCTTC
CASGPKGTWYGYTF
>TRBV9|TRBJ1-6|NA|TRBD1
TGTGCCAGCAGCGTAGGAACAGGGGAGAATTCACCCCTCCACTTT
CASSVGTGENSPLHF
>TRBV28|TRBJ1-2|NA|NA
TGTGCCAGCTTGTTCGAGGGAGCTAACTATGGCTACACCTTC
CASLFEGANYGYTF
>TRBV4-2|TRBJ2-7|NA|TRBD1
TGTGCCAGCAGCCGCGGACAGGGGGCGAACTACGAGCAGTACTTC
CASSRGQGANYEQYF
>TRBV7-2|TRBJ1-2|NA|NA
TGTGCCAGCAGCTTAACGAAGGGGGATGGCTACACCTTC
CASSLTKGDGYTF
>TRBV5-4|TRBJ1-2|few|TRBD1
TGTGCCAGCAGCCTCGACAGGGTGGGATCATCCTATGGCTACACCTTC
CASSLDRVGSSYGYTF
>TRBV19|TRBJ2-1|few|TRBD1
TGTGCCAGTAGAAAACGGGACAGGGATTTGGATGAGCAGTTCTTC
CASRKRDRDLDEQFF
>TRBV5-4|TRBJ1-1|NA|NA
TGTGCCAGCAGCCCCGGGAGTTGGGGCGGCACTGAAGCTTTCTTT
CASSPGSWGGTEAFF